This is a list of T cell receptor beta chains from one sample in a study of blood T cells in healthy people across ages. TCRdb independently ran MiXCR on the 5' RACE reads; one entry per CDR3 protein. In the table there are over 1,200,000 distinct CDR3 sequences, almost 60% of which are singletons. Material for sequencing was blood. These receptor sequences come from a young man in good health. The CDR3 runs from the conserved cysteine through the conserved F or W. The D gene is left open where the match is weak. The size of a clone is reported for some rows only, either as once, few or many, or as a class for expanded clones.

CDR3 DNA: TGCGCCAGCAGCTATCAAGATATCCCCTACGAGCAGTACTTC; CDR3 protein: CASSYQDIPYEQYF; V gene: TRBV5-1; D gene: NA; clone size: NA; J gene: TRBJ2-7
CDR3 DNA: TGCAGTGCTGAGGACAGGTATTCCTACAATGAGCAGTTCTTC; CDR3 protein: CSAEDRYSYNEQFF; V gene: TRBV20-1; D gene: TRBD1; clone size: NA; J gene: TRBJ2-1
CDR3 DNA: TGCGCCAGCAGCCAACCCGGGGCTAATACGCAGTATTTT; CDR3 protein: CASSQPGANTQYF; V gene: TRBV4-1; D gene: NA; clone size: NA; J gene: TRBJ2-3
CDR3 DNA: TGTGCCAGCAGCGTAGGAGGGTTGTTAGCCAAAAACATTCAGTACTTC; CDR3 protein: CASSVGGLLAKNIQYF; V gene: TRBV7-2; D gene: NA; clone size: NA; J gene: TRBJ2-4
CDR3 DNA: TGTGCCAGCAGATTCAGCGGGACAGGGGACAATGAAAAACTGTTTTTT; CDR3 protein: CASRFSGTGDNEKLFF; V gene: TRBV7-9; D gene: TRBD1; clone size: NA; J gene: TRBJ1-4
CDR3 DNA: TGTGCCAGCTCACCCCGGCAGGGGCAAAATGAAAAACTGTTTTTT; CDR3 protein: CASSPRQGQNEKLFF; V gene: TRBV18; D gene: NA; clone size: few; J gene: TRBJ1-4
CDR3 DNA: TGTGCCAGCAGTCCCTTCCCGGGACCCTCTGGGGCCAACGTCCTGACTTTC; CDR3 protein: CASSPFPGPSGANVLTF; V gene: TRBV27; D gene: NA; clone size: NA; J gene: TRBJ2-6
CDR3 DNA: TGTGCCAGCAGCCTAAAGATGGATACGCAGTATTTT; CDR3 protein: CASSLKMDTQYF; V gene: TRBV3-1; D gene: NA; clone size: NA; J gene: TRBJ2-3
CDR3 DNA: TGTGCCAGCAGTTACGGTTGGGGGTCCGACACTGAAGCTTTCTTT; CDR3 protein: CASSYGWGSDTEAFF; V gene: TRBV6-6; D gene: NA; clone size: NA; J gene: TRBJ1-1
CDR3 DNA: TGTGCCAGCACCCAAGAAGGGACAGGGGAGCAGTTCTTC; CDR3 protein: CASTQEGTGEQFF; V gene: TRBV6-5; D gene: TRBD1; clone size: NA; J gene: TRBJ2-1
CDR3 DNA: TGTGCCACCAGCCCTGACCGGTTGGGGCAGTACTTC; CDR3 protein: CATSPDRLGQYF; V gene: TRBV15; D gene: NA; clone size: NA; J gene: TRBJ2-4
CDR3 DNA: TGCGCCAGCAGCCAAGGGATGCTCACAGATACGCAGTATTTT; CDR3 protein: CASSQGMLTDTQYF; V gene: TRBV4-1; D gene: NA; clone size: once; J gene: TRBJ2-3
CDR3 DNA: TGTGCCAGCAGTTTTAGGGCAAATTACGAGCAGTACTTC; CDR3 protein: CASSFRANYEQYF; V gene: TRBV27; D gene: NA; clone size: NA; J gene: TRBJ2-7
CDR3 DNA: TGCAGTGTTTCGGGACAGGGCAGAGGGGGGCAGTACTTC; CDR3 protein: CSVSGQGRGGQYF; V gene: TRBV20-1; D gene: TRBD1; clone size: few; J gene: TRBJ2-5
CDR3 DNA: TGCGCCAGCAGCCAAGAGTTGAAGCGAACCCTCCACTTT; CDR3 protein: CASSQELKRTLHF; V gene: TRBV4-1; D gene: NA; clone size: NA; J gene: TRBJ1-6
CDR3 DNA: TGCGCCAGCAGCTTGACTGGCGGTCCTCGGGGAGATACGCAGTATTTT; CDR3 protein: CASSLTGGPRGDTQYF; V gene: TRBV5-1; D gene: NA; clone size: NA; J gene: TRBJ2-3
CDR3 DNA: TGTGCCAGCAGCGACGAGGGTAGGGCGGCTGTCGATCGAGAGACCCAGTACTTC; CDR3 protein: CASSDEGRAAVDRETQYF; V gene: TRBV3-1; D gene: NA; clone size: NA; J gene: TRBJ2-5
CDR3 DNA: TGTGCCAGCAGTTACGGGAGCCTCAACTACGAGCAGTACTTC; CDR3 protein: CASSYGSLNYEQYF; V gene: TRBV6-2/TRBV6-3; D gene: NA; clone size: NA; J gene: TRBJ2-7
CDR3 DNA: TGTGCCAGCAGCCAAGAGTACGGATACTACTACGAGCAGTACTTC; CDR3 protein: CASSQEYGYYYEQYF; V gene: TRBV4-2; D gene: NA; clone size: few; J gene: TRBJ2-7
CDR3 DNA: TGTGCCAGCAGCCCGATGGGACGGGTTGGGAATTCACCCCTCCACTTT; CDR3 protein: CASSPMGRVGNSPLHF; V gene: TRBV5-6; D gene: NA; clone size: few; J gene: TRBJ1-6
CDR3 DNA: TGTGCCAGCAGTTTGGACTCCGGCGGCTATGGCTACACCTTC; CDR3 protein: CASSLDSGGYGYTF; V gene: TRBV27; D gene: NA; clone size: NA; J gene: TRBJ1-2
CDR3 DNA: TGCAGTGCCAGGGGTAGTTCAGCCAAAAACATTCAGTACTTC; CDR3 protein: CSARGSSAKNIQYF; V gene: TRBV20-1; D gene: NA; clone size: few; J gene: TRBJ2-4
CDR3 DNA: TGCAGTGCTAGAGATCTTTCAGGGTCGCGGGAGACCCAGTACTTC; CDR3 protein: CSARDLSGSRETQYF; V gene: TRBV20-1; D gene: NA; clone size: NA; J gene: TRBJ2-5
CDR3 DNA: TGTGCCAGCAGCTTGCTTGGACAGGATACAGATACGCAGTATTTT; CDR3 protein: CASSLLGQDTDTQYF; V gene: TRBV11-2; D gene: TRBD1; clone size: few; J gene: TRBJ2-3
CDR3 DNA: TGTGCCAGCAGTTTATCGTCAGGGCTAGCCGGGACTGAAGCTTTCTTT; CDR3 protein: CASSLSSGLAGTEAFF; V gene: TRBV27; D gene: NA; clone size: NA; J gene: TRBJ1-1
CDR3 DNA: TGTGCCAGCAGCTTGGGGGCTGGTACCTTGGGTGAGCAGTTCTTC; CDR3 protein: CASSLGAGTLGEQFF; V gene: TRBV5-5; D gene: NA; clone size: NA; J gene: TRBJ2-1
CDR3 DNA: TGTGCCAGCATAGGCCGGCGGGGCCTGTGGGCTTTCTTT; CDR3 protein: CASIGRRGLWAFF; V gene: TRBV6-1; D gene: NA; clone size: NA; J gene: TRBJ1-1
CDR3 DNA: TGTGCCAGCAGCGACCGGGACAGGAGACCCTACGAGCAGTACTTC; CDR3 protein: CASSDRDRRPYEQYF; V gene: TRBV5-6; D gene: TRBD1; clone size: NA; J gene: TRBJ2-7
CDR3 DNA: TGCAGCGTTGAACGGCTTAACTATGGCTACACCTTC; CDR3 protein: CSVERLNYGYTF; V gene: TRBV29-1; D gene: NA; clone size: NA; J gene: TRBJ1-2
CDR3 DNA: TGCAGCGTTGAAGGAGGGACAGGGGGCTTCGCGACAGATACGCAGTATTTT; CDR3 protein: CSVEGGTGGFATDTQYF; V gene: TRBV29-1; D gene: TRBD1; clone size: NA; J gene: TRBJ2-3
CDR3 DNA: TGTGCCAGCCGGGTCGGGAGCTCTGGGGCCAACGTCCTGACTTTC; CDR3 protein: CASRVGSSGANVLTF; V gene: TRBV2; D gene: NA; clone size: few; J gene: TRBJ2-6
CDR3 DNA: TGCGCCAGCAGCCCGACTAGCGGGGGGGCTGGAGGTATTTATGAGCAGTTCTTC; CDR3 protein: CASSPTSGGAGGIYEQFF; V gene: TRBV4-3; D gene: TRBD2; clone size: NA; J gene: TRBJ2-1
CDR3 DNA: TGCAGTGCGGCGAAGGGGGCGCGTGAAAAACTGTTTTTT; CDR3 protein: CSAAKGAREKLFF; V gene: TRBV20-1; D gene: TRBD1; clone size: NA; J gene: TRBJ1-4
CDR3 DNA: TGTGCCAGCAGTTTATTTCCGGATTCTGGAAACACCATATATTTT; CDR3 protein: CASSLFPDSGNTIYF; V gene: TRBV12-3/TRBV12-4; D gene: NA; clone size: NA; J gene: TRBJ1-3
CDR3 DNA: TGTGCCACCGGGGCGGAGGGGGCAAATGAGCAGTACTTC; CDR3 protein: CATGAEGANEQYF; V gene: TRBV15; D gene: NA; clone size: few; J gene: TRBJ2-7
CDR3 DNA: TGTGCCAGCAGCTTAGCAGGGGGGGCGCGTGGCACTGAAGCTTTCTTT; CDR3 protein: CASSLAGGARGTEAFF; V gene: TRBV7-6; D gene: NA; clone size: NA; J gene: TRBJ1-1
CDR3 DNA: TGTGCCATCAGTTTAGCGGGGGCGGGGTACGATGAGCAGTTCTTC; CDR3 protein: CAISLAGAGYDEQFF; V gene: TRBV10-2; D gene: TRBD2; clone size: NA; J gene: TRBJ2-1
CDR3 DNA: TGTGCCAGCAGCTTAGCTTGGGCAGGGGATTTTAACACCATATATTTT; CDR3 protein: CASSLAWAGDFNTIYF; V gene: TRBV7-8; D gene: NA; clone size: NA; J gene: TRBJ1-3
CDR3 DNA: TGTGCCAGCAGCCAGCCGGGACGGGGAATCTATGGCTACACCTTC; CDR3 protein: CASSQPGRGIYGYTF; V gene: TRBV7-2; D gene: NA; clone size: NA; J gene: TRBJ1-2
CDR3 DNA: TGTGCCAGCAGTGGATGGACAGGGATTAACTATGGCTACACCTTC; CDR3 protein: CASSGWTGINYGYTF; V gene: TRBV27; D gene: TRBD1; clone size: NA; J gene: TRBJ1-2
CDR3 DNA: TGTGTCAGCAGTTTAAGACAGGGGGTCACAGATACGCAGTATTTT; CDR3 protein: CVSSLRQGVTDTQYF; V gene: TRBV27; D gene: TRBD1; clone size: NA; J gene: TRBJ2-3
CDR3 DNA: TGTGCCAGCAGTTTTAGAGAGTATAATTCACCCCTCCACTTT; CDR3 protein: CASSFREYNSPLHF; V gene: TRBV12-3/TRBV12-4; D gene: NA; clone size: NA; J gene: TRBJ1-6
CDR3 DNA: TGTGCCAGCAGTTTAGCAGGGGAAATGAACACTGAAGCTTTCTTT; CDR3 protein: CASSLAGEMNTEAFF; V gene: TRBV12-3/TRBV12-4; D gene: NA; clone size: NA; J gene: TRBJ1-1
CDR3 DNA: TGTGCCAGCAGCTTACCCAGAGGGGGGGATACGCAGTATTTT; CDR3 protein: CASSLPRGGDTQYF; V gene: TRBV7-8; D gene: NA; clone size: NA; J gene: TRBJ2-3
CDR3 DNA: TGCAGTGCTAGAGATCTTTCACGTGAGCAGTTCTTC; CDR3 protein: CSARDLSREQFF; V gene: TRBV20-1; D gene: NA; clone size: NA; J gene: TRBJ2-1
CDR3 DNA: TGTGCCAGCAGCCAAGACCGGGACTACTCCTACGAGCAGTACTTC; CDR3 protein: CASSQDRDYSYEQYF; V gene: TRBV3-1; D gene: TRBD2; clone size: few; J gene: TRBJ2-7
CDR3 DNA: TGCGCCAGCAGCCAAGTCGGGAACACTGAAGCTTTCTTT; CDR3 protein: CASSQVGNTEAFF; V gene: TRBV4-1; D gene: NA; clone size: many; J gene: TRBJ1-1
CDR3 DNA: TGTGCCAGCCCGGTCCAAACAGGGGGCGACGAGCAGTACTTC; CDR3 protein: CASPVQTGGDEQYF; V gene: TRBV3-1; D gene: TRBD1; clone size: NA; J gene: TRBJ2-7
CDR3 DNA: TGTGCCAGCAGTCTCCGACAGGGGCTCGAAAAACTGTTTTTT; CDR3 protein: CASSLRQGLEKLFF; V gene: TRBV12-3/TRBV12-4; D gene: TRBD1; clone size: NA; J gene: TRBJ1-4
CDR3 DNA: TGTGCCAGCAGCTCCGGACGGGTATATGGCTACACCTTC; CDR3 protein: CASSSGRVYGYTF; V gene: TRBV7-9; D gene: NA; clone size: few; J gene: TRBJ1-2
CDR3 DNA: TGTGCCAGCAGCTTAGCACTGTACCAAGAGACCCAGTACTTC; CDR3 protein: CASSLALYQETQYF; V gene: TRBV7-2; D gene: NA; clone size: NA; J gene: TRBJ2-5
CDR3 DNA: TGCAGCGGCTCCAACGACGGATTGAGCGAGCAGTCCTTC; CDR3 protein: CSGSNDGLSEQSF; V gene: TRBV29-1; D gene: NA; clone size: NA; J gene: TRBJ2-4
CDR3 DNA: TGTGCCAGCAGTTGGACGTTTGGTGGGGCCAACGTCCTGACTTTC; CDR3 protein: CASSWTFGGANVLTF; V gene: TRBV6-6; D gene: NA; clone size: NA; J gene: TRBJ2-6
CDR3 DNA: TGCGCCAGCAGCTTGGCCAGCAACAGCTACGAGCAGTACTTC; CDR3 protein: CASSLASNSYEQYF; V gene: TRBV5-1; D gene: NA; clone size: few; J gene: TRBJ2-7
CDR3 DNA: TGCGCCAGCAGCTCGGGCCAACTAGCGGGAGCTTACAATGAGCAGTTCTTC; CDR3 protein: CASSSGQLAGAYNEQFF; V gene: TRBV5-1; D gene: TRBD2; clone size: NA; J gene: TRBJ2-1